One and the same sample provided the 26 T cell receptor beta chains below, sequenced in a study of PD-L1 blockade in urothelial cancer. Here immunoSEQ multiplex PCR was the method, and the copy in TCRdb shows in-frame clones only, minus some. The sample records tens of thousands of clones, about 85% being singletons. The time point is: pretreatment peripheral blood. The sample was PBMCs, taken around atezolizumab (anti-PD-L1) treatment. The receptors shown here come from a man aged 55 to 70 with urothelial cancer.

The chain recombines TRBV29-1 with TRBJ2-1; TRBD2 agrees at 15 bases. Germline loops: CDR1 SQVTM, CDR2 ANQGSEA. J lost 8 bases, V lost 6 bases, and 14 bases had no gene match. The CDR3 is 17 amino acids. The CDR3 coding sequence is TGCAGCGTCACAGGGATGGGACTAGCGGGAGGTTTCTATGAGCAGTTCTTC. Translated, it gives CSVTGMGLAGGFYEQFF.

V is TRBV11-2 and J is TRBJ1-2, with 8 bases matching TRBD1. Germline-derived CDR1 and CDR2 are SGHAT and FQNNGV. The V segment lost 2 bases and the J segment 8 bases; nucleotides outside the gene matches: 7. The CDR3 is made up of 14 amino acids. CDR3 in DNA: TGTGCCAGCAGCTTATTATCAGGGGGCTTCGGCTACACCTTC. The encoded protein is CASSLLSGGFGYTF.

V usage is TRBV28 and J usage is TRBJ1-3, with D perhaps matching TRBD1 (6 bases). Trimming removed 5 bases at V and 4 bases at J, with 18 bases between. Germline CDR1 is MDHEN and CDR2 is SYDVKM. This CDR3 spans 16 amino acids. CDR3: CASSPSSGTSGNTIYF. As DNA, the CDR3 is TGTGCCAGCAGTCCCTCATCCGGGACATCAGGAAACACCATATATTTT.

The gene calls are TRBV5-1 and TRBJ1-1, with D tentatively TRBD1 (5 bases). This CDR3 comprises 15 residues. V was pared by 0 bases and J by 2 bases, with 11 bases between. Germline-derived CDR1 and CDR2 are SGHRS and YFSETQ. The DNA of the CDR3 is TGCGCCAGCAGCTTGGTTCAGGGAGGAAACACTGAAGCTTTCTTT. The encoded protein is CASSLVQGGNTEAFF.

The chain uses TRBV7-6 and TRBJ2-2; TRBD2 matches 9 bases. J was trimmed by 6 bases and V by 2 bases; bases with no gene match: 7. The CDR3 contains 16 residues. Germline CDR1 is SGHVS and CDR2 is FNYEAQ. The CDR3 loop is CASSLLGLAGPGELFF. CDR3 nucleotides: TGTGCCAGCAGCTTATTAGGGCTAGCGGGACCCGGGGAGCTGTTTTTT.

The chain is built from TRBV9 and TRBJ2-7; TRBD1 agrees at 7 bases. Looked up from germline, CDR1 is SGDLS and CDR2 is YYNGEE. The CDR3 has 15 amino acids. The ends lost 2 bases at V and 5 bases at J; junction bases unmatched: 10. The CDR3 nucleotides read TGTGCCAGCAGCGTGGACCCTCGGACAGGCCACGAGCAGTACTTC. It yields the protein CASSVDPRTGHEQYF.

The chain links TRBV5-1 to TRBJ1-5; D unresolved. Germline CDR1 reads SGHRS; CDR2 reads YFSETQ. V was cut by 4 bases and J by 1 base, with 15 bases left in between. There are 16 residues in the CDR3. The CDR3 sequence is CASSVDGAGSNQPQHF. The CDR3 coding sequence is TGCGCCAGCAGCGTGGACGGCGCGGGGAGCAATCAGCCCCAGCATTTT.

The gene calls are TRBV18 and TRBJ2-5; no definite D call. V lost 4 bases and J lost 5, with 11 bases in between. CDR1 is KGHSH, CDR2 LQKENI, per germline. The length of the CDR3 is 13 residues. The CDR3 sequence: CASSLAPGETQYF. In DNA, the CDR3 is TGTGCCAGCTCACTCGCCCCCGGGGAGACCCAGTACTTC.

The rearrangement uses TRBV11-2 and TRBJ1-3, with a tentative D call TRBD1 (5 bases). The CDR3 totals 15 residues. Trimming removed 5 bases from V and 2 bases from J, with 13 bases in between. Germline CDR1 SGHAT, CDR2 FQNNGV. The CDR3 sequence: CASSPGPGPGNTIYF. CDR3 nucleotide sequence: TGTGCCAGCAGCCCCGGTCCAGGGCCTGGAAACACCATATATTTT.

The V and J genes are TRBV7-2 and TRBJ2-1; TRBD2 agrees at 8 bases. There are 15 residues in the CDR3. Germline V gene sequence: CDR1 SGHTA, CDR2 FQGNSA. The trim removed 7 bases at V and 2 bases at J, leaving 7 bases unmatched. The CDR3 DNA is TGTGCCAGCAACCTCCGACTAGCGCCCTACAATGAGCAGTTCTTC. This sequence encodes CASNLRLAPYNEQFF.

The chain couples TRBV19 to TRBJ1-5, with 7 bases aligning to TRBD1. Germline CDR1 LNHDA, CDR2 SQIVND (reference sequence). The CDR3 has 13 residues. With V trimmed by 10 bases and J by 5 bases, 8 bases remained unmatched. The CDR3 protein is CATEDRVDQPQHF. The CDR3 DNA follows: TGTGCCACCGAAGACAGGGTCGATCAGCCCCAGCATTTT.

The genes are TRBV5-1 and TRBJ1-3; 9 bases are a match to TRBD1. The CDR3 contains 15 residues. The trim removed 0 bases at V and 4 bases at J, leaving 2 bases unmatched. The V gene's germline CDR1 is SGHRS and CDR2 YFSETQ. The CDR3, as DNA: TGCGCCAGCAGCTTGGGGACAGGGGACGGAAACACCATATATTTT. Its translation is CASSLGTGDGNTIYF.

V and J are TRBV9 and TRBJ2-7, with TRBD2 matching over 9 bases. This CDR3 comprises 14 residues. Unmatched junction bases numbered 4, after V lost 4 bases and J lost 2 bases. Germline CDR1 SGDLS, CDR2 YYNGEE. The CDR3 protein is CASSPGLAPYEQYF. The CDR3 DNA is TGTGCCAGCAGCCCGGGACTAGCTCCCTACGAGCAGTACTTC.

The V gene is TRBV18, the J gene TRBJ1-1; the D gene is possibly TRBD1 (5 bases). Trimming shortened V by 3 bases and J by 4 bases, and 6 bases separated the two germline ends. The germline V gene encodes CDR1 KGHSH and CDR2 LQKENI. This CDR3 is built from 12 residues. In DNA, the CDR3 is TGTGCCAGCTCACCCCAGGGCACTGAAGCTTTCTTT. Translated, it gives CASSPQGTEAFF.

This chain uses TRBV20-1 with TRBJ1-1, with D unresolved. Germline V gives CDR1 DFQATT, CDR2 SNEGSKA (reference sequence). Trimming took 4 bases from V and 6 from J, leaving 9 bases between them. The CDR3 totals 11 residues. CDR3 nucleotide sequence: TGCAGTGCTACTCGGGAGGCTGAAGCTTTCTTT. Its protein product is CSATREAEAFF.

Turning to this clone: A junction end diverges from the germline sequence, so it may reflect a read error. V usage is TRBV7-7 and J usage is TRBJ1-3; possibly TRBD1 for D (6 bases). The CDR3 totals 13 residues. Per the germline V gene, CDR1 is SSHAT and CDR2 is FNYEAQ (reference sequence). In nucleotides, the CDR3 is TGTGCTAGCAGCTGGGACATCGGAAACACCATATATTTT. It yields the protein CASSWDIGNTIYF. Variable domain in full (rest from reference TRBV7-7 and TRBJ1-3): GAGVSQSPRYKVTKRGQDVTLRCDPISSHATLYWYQQALGQGPEFLTYFNYEAQPDKSGLPSDRFSAERPEGSISTLTIQRTEQRDSAMYRCASSWDIGNTIYFGEGSWLTVV.

The V gene is TRBV30, the J gene TRBJ2-7; 8 bases map to TRBD2. J gave up 4 bases and V 8 bases, and 10 bases lay outside the gene matches. This CDR3 is built from 13 residues. In germline, CDR1 is GTSNPN, CDR2 SVGIG (reference sequence). The CDR3 sequence is CAGGLSGSYEQYF. CDR3 coding DNA: TGTGCCGGCGGGTTGAGCGGGAGTTACGAGCAGTACTTC.

The V gene is TRBV7-8, the J gene TRBJ2-2; TRBD2 matches at 9 bases. Germline CDR1 SGHVS, CDR2 FQNEAQ. Trimming cost V 8 bases and J 4 bases; bases outside gene matches: 5. CDR3 length: 14 amino acids. CDR3 nucleotide sequence: TGTGCCAGCGCGGGGGGGCGCGGCACCGGGGAGCTGTTTTTT. Translated, it gives CASAGGRGTGELFF.

This clone was detected a few times. The chain joins TRBV7-9 to TRBJ2-1; TRBD1 aligns across 8 bases. The V gene end was trimmed by 5 bases and the J gene end by 7 bases; junction bases not matched to a gene: 10. Looked up from germline, CDR1 is SEHNR and CDR2 is FQNEAQ (reference sequence). The CDR3 has 15 residues. This CDR3 reads CASSLRTGRRNEQFF. CDR3 DNA sequence: TGTGCCAGCAGCCTGCGGACAGGGCGGAGGAATGAGCAGTTCTTC.

This chain links TRBV6-6 with TRBJ1-1; 7 nucleotides match TRBD1. The CDR3 is 15 residues long. Losses at the gene ends were 2 bases for V and 7 bases for J; bases not matched to a gene: 10. From germline, CDR1 is MNHNY and CDR2 SVGAGI (reference sequence). The CDR3, as DNA: TGTGCCAGCAGTTACATTCGAGCAGGGGGTGTTGAAGCTTTCTTT. Protein: CASSYIRAGGVEAFF.

V usage is TRBV7-8 and J usage is TRBJ1-4; D uncertain. This CDR3 has 14 amino acids. The V gene's germline CDR1 is SGHVS and CDR2 FQNEAQ. Trimming cost V 0 bases and J 0 bases, with 2 bases left between them. The CDR3 loop is CASSLATTNEKLFF. CDR3 sequence (DNA): TGTGCCAGCAGCTTAGCTACAACTAATGAAAAACTGTTTTTT. Based on the CDR3 plus reference TRBV7-8 and TRBJ1-4, the full variable domain is GAGVSQSPRYKVAKRGQDVALRCDPISGHVSLFWYQQALGQGPEFLTYFQNEAQLDKSGLPSDRFFAERPEGSVSTLKIQRTQQEDSAVYLCASSLATTNEKLFFGSGTQLSVL.

This chain joins TRBV2 and TRBJ2-7; 7 bases line up with TRBD2. This CDR3 has 16 amino acids. V shed 4 bases, J shed 7 bases, and the junction held 16 bases outside the gene matches. Germline V gene lookup returns CDR1 SNHLY and CDR2 FYNNEI. The CDR3, as DNA: TGTGCCAGCAGTGTCCTCGAATTTGGTTCGCGGGGGGAGCAGTACTTC. This sequence encodes CASSVLEFGSRGEQYF.

The V call is TRBV30, the J call TRBJ2-7, with 11 bases identical to TRBD2. After removal of 5 bases from V and 4 bases from J, the junction contained 7 bases not matched to a gene. CDR3 length: 14 amino acids. From germline, CDR1 is GTSNPN and CDR2 SVGIG (reference sequence). CDR3 protein: CAWAPGLAAYEQYF. The CDR3 DNA reads as TGTGCCTGGGCCCCGGGACTAGCGGCATACGAGCAGTACTTC.

The CDR3 DNA reads as TGTGCCAGCAGCTTAACGACAGGGCCTACCGGGGAGCTGTTTTTT. This gives the protein CASSLTTGPTGELFF. The gene calls are TRBV7-3 and TRBJ2-2; 7 bases are a match to TRBD1. The CDR3 has 15 amino acids. The V gene end was trimmed by 0 bases and the J gene end by 5 bases; junction bases not matched to a gene: 3. In germline, CDR1 is SGHTA, CDR2 FQGTGA.

The rearrangement uses TRBV7-9 and TRBJ2-1; 8 positions match TRBD2. CDR3 size: 15 residues. CDR1 and CDR2 (germline): SEHNR, FQNEAQ (reference sequence). With 1 base clipped from V and 3 bases from J, the junction kept 2 bases outside the gene matches. In DNA, the CDR3 is TGTGCCAGCAGCTTAGAGGCGGGAGGCTACAATGAGCAGTTCTTC. This sequence encodes CASSLEAGGYNEQFF.

In its sample, this clone was seen a few times. The CDR3 reads CASSRQSPQTGELFF. For the CDR3, the DNA is TGCGCCAGCAGCCGCCAGAGCCCACAGACCGGGGAGCTGTTTTTT. The V gene is TRBV4-3, the J gene TRBJ2-2, with D unresolved. CDR1 is LGHNA and CDR2 is YSLEER in the germline V gene. The CDR3 consists of 15 residues. Trimming cost V 4 bases and J 5 bases, with 14 bases left between them.